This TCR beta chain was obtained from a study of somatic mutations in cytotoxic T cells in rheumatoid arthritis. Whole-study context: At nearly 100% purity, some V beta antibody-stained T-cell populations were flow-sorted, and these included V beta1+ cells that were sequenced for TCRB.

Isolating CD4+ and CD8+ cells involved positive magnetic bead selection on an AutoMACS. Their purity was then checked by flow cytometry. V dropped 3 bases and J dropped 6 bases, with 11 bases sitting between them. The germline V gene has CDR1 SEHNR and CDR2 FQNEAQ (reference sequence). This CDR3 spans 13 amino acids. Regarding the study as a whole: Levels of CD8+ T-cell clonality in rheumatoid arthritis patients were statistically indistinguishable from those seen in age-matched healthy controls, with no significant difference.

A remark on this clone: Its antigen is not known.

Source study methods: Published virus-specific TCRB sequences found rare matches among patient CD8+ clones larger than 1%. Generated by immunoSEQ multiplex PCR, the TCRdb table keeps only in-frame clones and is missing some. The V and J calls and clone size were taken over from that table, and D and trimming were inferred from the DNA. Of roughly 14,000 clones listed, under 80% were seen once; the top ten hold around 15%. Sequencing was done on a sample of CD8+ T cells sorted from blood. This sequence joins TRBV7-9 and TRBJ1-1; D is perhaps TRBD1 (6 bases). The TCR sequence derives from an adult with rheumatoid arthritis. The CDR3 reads CASSFPRQAEAFF. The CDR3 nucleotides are TGTGCCAGCAGCTTCCCTCGACAGGCTGAAGCTTTCTTT.